The rows below give T cell receptor beta chains drawn from one sample of a study of blood T cell repertoires in COVID-19. TCRdb's table, derived via immunoSEQ multiplex PCR, lists solely in-frame clones and lacks some. Seen here are about 130,000 clones, 85% observed once, and the top ten hold more than 6.5%. The sequenced sample was peripheral blood. Receptor source: a man at least 80 years old with active or convalescent COVID-19. Both conserved end residues are part of each CDR3. The order of the fields is clone size, D gene, V gene, J gene, CDR3 protein, CDR3 DNA. D genes are given only for firm matches. Some rows mark clone size as missing; the rest say once, few, many or name a class of expanded clone.

clone_size: -
d_call: -
v_call: TRBV3-1/TRBV3-2
j_call: TRBJ1-3
cdr3_aa: CASSHGGARGNTIYF
cdr3_nt: TGTGCCAGCAGCCATGGGGGGGCGCGGGGAAACACCATATATTTT

clone_size: -
d_call: TRBD1
v_call: TRBV3-1/TRBV3-2
j_call: TRBJ1-2
cdr3_aa: CASSSYRGEGYTF
cdr3_nt: TGTGCCAGCAGCTCCTACAGGGGGGAAGGCTACACCTTC

clone_size: -
d_call: -
v_call: TRBV19
j_call: TRBJ2-3
cdr3_aa: CASREGRDTQYF
cdr3_nt: TGTGCCAGTAGGGAGGGAAGGGATACGCAGTATTTT

clone_size: -
d_call: -
v_call: TRBV7-2
j_call: TRBJ1-6
cdr3_aa: CASSLEGGAPNSPLHF
cdr3_nt: TGTGCCAGCAGCTTGGAGGGGGGGGCTCCTAATTCACCCCTCCACTTT

clone_size: -
d_call: -
v_call: TRBV15
j_call: TRBJ2-7
cdr3_aa: CATSRGGVDYEQYF
cdr3_nt: TGTGCCACCAGCAGAGGGGGCGTCGACTACGAGCAGTACTTC

clone_size: -
d_call: -
v_call: TRBV27
j_call: TRBJ2-7
cdr3_aa: CASRTLGFDEQYF
cdr3_nt: TGTGCCAGCAGAACCCTAGGCTTTGACGAGCAGTACTTC

clone_size: -
d_call: -
v_call: TRBV18
j_call: TRBJ2-5
cdr3_aa: CASSPPSYFGTQYF
cdr3_nt: TGTGCCAGCTCACCACCCTCGTATTTCGGGACCCAGTACTTC

clone_size: -
d_call: -
v_call: TRBV5-4
j_call: TRBJ2-7
cdr3_aa: CASSSPLAIGSEQYF
cdr3_nt: TGTGCCAGCAGCTCCCCGCTCGCGATTGGTTCCGAGCAGTACTTC

clone_size: once
d_call: -
v_call: TRBV4-1
j_call: TRBJ2-7
cdr3_aa: CASSQQQGGSYEQYF
cdr3_nt: TGCGCCAGCAGCCAGCAACAAGGGGGCTCCTACGAGCAGTACTTC

clone_size: -
d_call: TRBD2
v_call: TRBV9
j_call: TRBJ2-1
cdr3_aa: CASSGRTSGIKLTEQFF
cdr3_nt: TGTGCCAGCAGCGGACGGACTAGCGGGATAAAACTTACTGAGCAGTTCTTC

clone_size: few
d_call: -
v_call: TRBV12-3/TRBV12-4
j_call: TRBJ1-1
cdr3_aa: CASSYRAISEAFF
cdr3_nt: TGTGCCAGCAGCTACAGGGCGATCAGTGAAGCTTTCTTT

clone_size: -
d_call: TRBD2
v_call: TRBV4-1
j_call: TRBJ2-1
cdr3_aa: CASSPRLAASSYNEQFF
cdr3_nt: TGCGCCAGCAGCCCCCGACTAGCGGCGAGCTCCTACAATGAGCAGTTCTTC

clone_size: -
d_call: TRBD2
v_call: TRBV7-9
j_call: TRBJ2-3
cdr3_aa: CASSSPRLLAGGDTQYF
cdr3_nt: TGTGCCAGCAGCTCCCCTCGACTTCTAGCGGGAGGAGATACGCAGTATTTT

clone_size: -
d_call: TRBD1
v_call: TRBV6-6
j_call: TRBJ1-1
cdr3_aa: CATRPGDSFMNTEAFF
cdr3_nt: TGTGCCACCCGCCCTGGGGACAGCTTCATGAACACTGAAGCTTTCTTT

clone_size: -
d_call: -
v_call: TRBV20-1
j_call: TRBJ2-1
cdr3_aa: CSAYLPPSNFF
cdr3_nt: TGCAGTGCTTATCTACCTCCCTCCAACTTCTTC

clone_size: -
d_call: TRBD2
v_call: TRBV5-4
j_call: TRBJ2-3
cdr3_aa: CASSLTSGATSTDTQYF
cdr3_nt: TGTGCCAGCAGCTTAACTAGCGGAGCTACTAGCACAGATACGCAGTATTTT

clone_size: -
d_call: -
v_call: TRBV4-2
j_call: TRBJ1-5
cdr3_aa: CASSPNPGNQPQHF
cdr3_nt: TGTGCCAGCAGCCCTAACCCCGGCAATCAGCCCCAGCATTTT

clone_size: few
d_call: TRBD2
v_call: TRBV9
j_call: TRBJ2-7
cdr3_aa: CASSVGDTSGSYEQYF
cdr3_nt: TGTGCCAGCAGCGTAGGGGATACTAGCGGGAGCTACGAGCAGTACTTC

clone_size: -
d_call: -
v_call: TRBV5-1
j_call: TRBJ1-1
cdr3_aa: CASSLSRQMNTEAFF
cdr3_nt: TGCGCCAGCAGCTTGAGTCGCCAGATGAACACTGAAGCTTTCTTT

clone_size: -
d_call: -
v_call: TRBV9
j_call: TRBJ2-5
cdr3_aa: CASSEAPGRETQYF
cdr3_nt: TGTGCCAGCAGCGAGGCCCCGGGTCGGGAGACCCAGTACTTC

clone_size: -
d_call: TRBD1
v_call: TRBV6-5
j_call: TRBJ1-6
cdr3_aa: CASRDRGAYNSPLHF
cdr3_nt: TGTGCCAGCAGGGACAGGGGCGCGTATAATTCACCCCTCCACTTT

clone_size: -
d_call: -
v_call: TRBV7-9
j_call: TRBJ2-6
cdr3_aa: CASSSTLSGANVLTF
cdr3_nt: TGTGCCAGCAGCTCGACTCTTTCTGGGGCCAACGTCCTGACTTTC

clone_size: -
d_call: TRBD1
v_call: TRBV6-5
j_call: TRBJ1-4
cdr3_aa: CASSNPGGNEKLFF
cdr3_nt: TGTGCCAGCAGTAACCCAGGGGGGAATGAAAAACTGTTTTTT

clone_size: once
d_call: -
v_call: TRBV7-3
j_call: TRBJ2-2
cdr3_aa: CASSETGTGELFF
cdr3_nt: TGTGCCAGCAGCGAAACAGGCACCGGGGAGCTGTTTTTT

clone_size: -
d_call: TRBD1
v_call: TRBV19
j_call: TRBJ2-5
cdr3_aa: CASSIGDRRKETQYF
cdr3_nt: TGTGCCAGTAGTATAGGGGACAGACGGAAAGAGACCCAGTACTTC

clone_size: -
d_call: TRBD2
v_call: TRBV7-2
j_call: TRBJ2-5
cdr3_aa: CASSLWGLAGLGAETQYF
cdr3_nt: TGTGCCAGCAGCTTATGGGGTCTAGCGGGATTAGGGGCAGAGACCCAGTACTTC

clone_size: -
d_call: -
v_call: TRBV5-1
j_call: TRBJ2-1
cdr3_aa: CASSPRLTGTEQFF
cdr3_nt: TGCGCCAGCAGCCCTCGCTTAACAGGGACTGAGCAGTTCTTC

clone_size: -
d_call: TRBD1
v_call: TRBV6-5
j_call: TRBJ1-2
cdr3_aa: CASSYSRQGANYGYTF
cdr3_nt: TGTGCCAGCAGTTACTCTAGACAGGGCGCTAACTATGGCTACACCTTC

clone_size: -
d_call: -
v_call: TRBV18
j_call: TRBJ2-3
cdr3_aa: CASSPRTLSSTDTQYF
cdr3_nt: TGTGCCAGCTCACCACGGACACTTAGCTCCACAGATACGCAGTATTTT

clone_size: -
d_call: TRBD1
v_call: TRBV7-8
j_call: TRBJ2-6
cdr3_aa: CASSFDPGRDSYSGANVLTF
cdr3_nt: TGTGCCAGCAGCTTCGATCCCGGTCGGGACAGTTACTCTGGGGCCAACGTCCTGACTTTC

clone_size: -
d_call: -
v_call: TRBV27
j_call: TRBJ2-7
cdr3_aa: CASSLSPGYEQYF
cdr3_nt: TGTGCCAGCAGTTTATCTCCAGGGTACGAGCAGTACTTC

clone_size: -
d_call: TRBD2
v_call: TRBV7-2
j_call: TRBJ2-5
cdr3_aa: CASSLTSGFRGETQYF
cdr3_nt: TGTGCCAGCAGCTTAACTAGCGGGTTCAGGGGGGAGACCCAGTACTTC

clone_size: -
d_call: TRBD2
v_call: TRBV7-6
j_call: TRBJ2-7
cdr3_aa: CASSSSAGGSYEQYF
cdr3_nt: TGTGCCAGCAGCTCGAGCGCGGGAGGATCCTACGAGCAGTACTTC

clone_size: -
d_call: -
v_call: TRBV3-1/TRBV3-2
j_call: TRBJ2-1
cdr3_aa: CASSQDLSRASEQFF
cdr3_nt: TGTGCCAGCAGCCAAGATTTGTCCAGGGCGTCTGAGCAGTTCTTC

clone_size: -
d_call: TRBD2
v_call: TRBV4-3
j_call: TRBJ2-7
cdr3_aa: CASSQGLAGPYEQYF
cdr3_nt: TGCGCCAGCAGCCAAGGACTAGCGGGACCCTACGAGCAGTACTTC

clone_size: -
d_call: TRBD2
v_call: TRBV4-2
j_call: TRBJ2-5
cdr3_aa: CASSQGLAAPQETQYF
cdr3_nt: TGTGCCAGCAGCCAAGGCCTAGCGGCGCCCCAAGAGACCCAGTACTTC

clone_size: -
d_call: TRBD1
v_call: TRBV10-3
j_call: TRBJ1-4
cdr3_aa: CAISESPGGDEKLFF
cdr3_nt: TGTGCCATCAGTGAGTCTCCAGGGGGCGATGAAAAACTGTTTTTT

clone_size: -
d_call: TRBD2
v_call: TRBV11-2
j_call: TRBJ2-7
cdr3_aa: CASSFGGGAVLNSYEQYF
cdr3_nt: TGTGCCAGCAGCTTTGGCGGGGGGGCGGTCTTAAACTCCTACGAGCAGTACTTC

clone_size: -
d_call: -
v_call: TRBV5-1
j_call: TRBJ2-3
cdr3_aa: CASSLAGGTGLDTQYF
cdr3_nt: TGCGCCAGCAGCTTGGCCGGGGGGACAGGATTAGATACGCAGTATTTT

clone_size: -
d_call: TRBD2
v_call: TRBV19
j_call: TRBJ2-7
cdr3_aa: CASSIGGLAFTYEQYF
cdr3_nt: TGTGCCAGTAGTATTGGGGGACTAGCGTTTACCTACGAGCAGTACTTC

clone_size: -
d_call: -
v_call: TRBV10-3
j_call: TRBJ2-7
cdr3_aa: CAIKDSLGDLASEQYF
cdr3_nt: TGTGCCATCAAGGATTCTTTGGGAGATTTGGCGAGCGAGCAGTACTTC

clone_size: few
d_call: -
v_call: TRBV15
j_call: TRBJ2-3
cdr3_aa: CATSRGLAGLSTDTQYF
cdr3_nt: TGTGCCACCAGCAGAGGGTTGGCGGGGTTGAGCACAGATACGCAGTATTTT

clone_size: -
d_call: -
v_call: TRBV5-1
j_call: TRBJ2-3
cdr3_aa: CASSPGGTDTQYF
cdr3_nt: TGCGCCAGCAGCCCGGGAGGCACAGATACGCAGTATTTT

clone_size: -
d_call: -
v_call: TRBV2
j_call: TRBJ2-5
cdr3_aa: CASKLSRETQYF
cdr3_nt: TGTGCCAGCAAGTTAAGTAGAGAGACCCAGTACTTC

clone_size: -
d_call: TRBD1
v_call: TRBV7-3
j_call: TRBJ2-5
cdr3_aa: CASSSLDRVETQYF
cdr3_nt: TGTGCCAGCAGCTCCTTGGACAGGGTGGAGACCCAGTACTTC

clone_size: once
d_call: TRBD2
v_call: TRBV29-1
j_call: TRBJ2-5
cdr3_aa: CSGADSGVETQYF
cdr3_nt: TGCAGCGGCGCGGATAGCGGGGTGGAGACCCAGTACTTC

clone_size: -
d_call: TRBD1
v_call: TRBV18
j_call: TRBJ1-2
cdr3_aa: CASSPTSTGTMARTNYGYTF
cdr3_nt: TGTGCCAGCTCACCAACGTCGACAGGGACGATGGCTCGGACTAACTATGGCTACACCTTC

clone_size: -
d_call: TRBD1
v_call: TRBV6-5
j_call: TRBJ2-5
cdr3_aa: CASSWDRGRETQYF
cdr3_nt: TGTGCCAGCAGTTGGGACAGGGGGAGGGAGACCCAGTACTTC

clone_size: -
d_call: -
v_call: TRBV29-1
j_call: TRBJ1-1
cdr3_aa: CSVEDAGHTEAFF
cdr3_nt: TGCAGCGTTGAAGATGCAGGGCACACTGAAGCTTTCTTT

clone_size: -
d_call: TRBD1
v_call: TRBV5-1
j_call: TRBJ1-6
cdr3_aa: CASSLDRGTNSPLHF
cdr3_nt: TGCGCCAGCAGCCTCGACAGGGGAACCAATTCACCCCTCCACTTT

clone_size: -
d_call: -
v_call: TRBV2
j_call: TRBJ2-5
cdr3_aa: CASSTGLGKTQYF
cdr3_nt: TGTGCCAGCAGTACCGGACTCGGGAAAACCCAGTACTTC